The 18 T cell receptor beta chains listed next were all sequenced from one sample in a study of radiation and T cells in renal cell carcinoma. The repertoire was sequenced with immunoSEQ multiplex PCR; TCRdb's copy has only in-frame clones and lacks some. The sample yields 65,000 to 80,000 clones, 80% to 90% seen once. Time point in this sample: blood 2 weeks post-SBRT. This sample's treatment: 15 Gy SBRT to primary tumor, nephrectomy 4 weeks later. The sequences come from blood, collected from a patient whose treatment included radiotherapy and nephrectomy. The receptors derive from a woman aged 45-65 years with renal cell carcinoma.

This chain connects TRBV5-8 to TRBJ1-5; D unclear. The CDR3 sequence is 17 residues long. V was clipped by 0 bases and J by 7 bases, with 20 bases between them. The germline CDR1 and CDR2 sequences are SGHTS and YDEGEE. The CDR3 loop is CASSLDNRGIFGQPQHF. The CDR3 DNA follows: TGTGCCAGCAGCTTGGATAACCGGGGAATATTCGGGCAGCCCCAGCATTTT.

This clone has only one observation. This chain's CDR3 is CAGSTRASYNEQFF. In nucleotides, the CDR3 is TGTGCCGGGAGTACCCGTGCATCCTACAATGAGCAGTTCTTC. V gene TRBV7-2 combines with J gene TRBJ2-1; the D gene is possibly TRBD2 (5 bases). CDR3 length: 14 amino acids. V was cut by 11 bases and J by 1 base, with 15 bases left in between. CDR1 and CDR2 (germline): SGHTA, FQGNSA.

The V and J genes are TRBV7-2 and TRBJ2-7, with D possibly TRBD2 on 6 matching bases. This CDR3 has 13 amino acids. Deletions cut 3 bases from V and 7 bases from J, with 13 bases between. Germline lookup yields CDR1 SGHTA and CDR2 FQGNSA. The CDR3 region is CASSLPSVGEQYF. In nucleotides, the CDR3 is TGTGCCAGCAGCTTGCCTAGCGTGGGGGAGCAGTACTTC. Full variable domain (rest looked up from reference TRBV7-2 and TRBJ2-7): GAGVSQSPSNKVTEKGKDVELRCDPISGHTALYWYRQSLGQGLEFLIYFQGNSAPDKSGLPSDRFSAERTGGSVSTLTIQRTQQEDSAVYLCASSLPSVGEQYFGPGTRLTVT.

The J gene is TRBJ2-3, the V gene TRBV20-1; D is unclear. Germline V CDR1 and CDR2: DFQATT, SNEGSKA (reference sequence). The CDR3 is made up of 10 amino acids. V shed 5 bases and J shed 7 bases, with 7 bases lying between them. Here the CDR3 reads CSAWDYTQYF. The CDR3 DNA reads as TGCAGTGCTTGGGATTATACGCAGTATTTT.

The V call is TRBV5-6, the J call TRBJ1-4; no clear D. Between the trimmed V and J ends, which lost 6 bases and 5 bases, there was a span of 14 bases. The CDR3 extends over 14 amino acids. Germline CDR1 SGHDT, CDR2 YYEEEE. Written as DNA, the CDR3 is TGTGCCAGCAAAGGACTGGGGAAAAATGAAAAACTGTTTTTT. Protein: CASKGLGKNEKLFF.

In regard to this clone: The junction does not match germline at one end; this may be a read error. This chain links TRBV5-1 with TRBJ2-3; 9 bases fit TRBD1. CDR1 is SGHRS, CDR2 YFSETQ, per germline. The CDR3 consists of 15 residues. This chain's CDR3 is CASSGMTGGVDAQYF. The DNA for the CDR3 is TGCGCCAGCAGCGGAATGACAGGGGGAGTAGATGCGCAGTATTTT.

The CDR3 nucleotides read TGTGCCAGCAGAGCCGACAGGCACACTGAAGCTTTCTTT. It codes for CASRADRHTEAFF. V and J are TRBV7-3 and TRBJ1-1; a possible D gene is TRBD1 (6 bases). The CDR3 spans 13 residues. V gave up 6 bases and J gave up 3 bases, with 11 bases separating them. Germline assignment: CDR1 SGHTA and CDR2 FQGTGA.

The chain combines TRBV10-3 with TRBJ1-3; the match to TRBD1 covers 7 bases. Germline CDR1 is ENHRY and CDR2 is SYGVKD. The trim removed 4 bases at V and 0 bases at J, leaving 6 bases unmatched. The CDR3 extends over 16 amino acids. Written as DNA, the CDR3 is TGTGCCATCAGTGCCCACGGGACAGACTCTGGAAACACCATATATTTT. Translated, it gives CAISAHGTDSGNTIYF.

The V and J genes are TRBV5-6 and TRBJ2-1; D uncertain. Germline V gene data show CDR1 as SGHDT and CDR2 as YYEEEE. The CDR3 has 13 residues. Trimming stripped 7 bases from V and 2 bases from J, with 10 bases between. CDR3 amino acids: CASVWSPYNEQFF. Written as DNA, the CDR3 is TGTGCCAGCGTTTGGTCGCCCTACAATGAGCAGTTCTTC.

The chain recombines TRBV30 with TRBJ1-1; the D gene is possibly TRBD1 (6 bases). The V end was cut by 2 bases, the J end by 4 bases, with 17 bases between. Germline loops: CDR1 GTSNPN, CDR2 SVGIG (reference sequence). CDR3 length: 15 residues. CDR3 protein: CAWSPGGSLGTEAFF. The CDR3 DNA follows: TGTGCCTGGAGTCCTGGGGGCAGTCTGGGCACTGAAGCTTTCTTT.

The sample holds a few counts of this clone. V gene TRBV9 combines with J gene TRBJ2-2; D might be TRBD1 (6 bases). Germline CDR1 and CDR2: SGDLS and YYNGEE. V shed 6 bases and J shed 5 bases, with 23 bases lying between them. The CDR3 spans 17 residues. The CDR3 loop is CASTAGQSPKVTGELFF. As DNA, the CDR3 is TGTGCCAGCACCGCCGGACAGTCCCCGAAGGTAACCGGGGAGCTGTTTTTT.

CDR3 sequence (DNA): TGTGCCAGTTCCTCGAACAGGGTAACGAACACCGGGGAGCTGTTTTTT. Amino acids: CASSSNRVTNTGELFF. The rearrangement links TRBV19 to TRBJ2-2; D may be TRBD1 (6 bases). In germline, CDR1 is LNHDA, CDR2 SQIVND (reference sequence). Trimming took 8 bases from V and 0 from J, leaving 16 bases between them. This CDR3 region has 16 residues. Drawing the rest from reference TRBV19 and TRBJ2-2, the complete variable domain is DGGITQSPKYLFRKEGQNVTLSCEQNLNHDAMYWYRQDPGQGLRLIYYSQIVNDFQKGDIAEGYSVSREKKESFPLTVTSAQKNPTAFYLCASSSNRVTNTGELFFGEGSRLTVL.

The chain combines TRBV7-9 with TRBJ2-7, with 10 bases aligning to TRBD1. Germline CDR1 and CDR2: SEHNR and FQNEAQ (reference sequence). The CDR3 totals 14 residues. After removal of 5 bases from V and 7 bases from J, the junction contained 8 bases not matched to a gene. CDR3 DNA: TGTGCCAGCAGCCTCTCCGGGACAGGGGAGGAGCAGTACTTC. The encoded protein is CASSLSGTGEEQYF.

This chain joins TRBV25-1 and TRBJ1-1; D is perhaps TRBD1 (5 bases). CDR1 is MGHDK, CDR2 SYGVNS, per germline. The CDR3 extends over 14 amino acids. Between the trimmed V and J ends, which lost 2 bases and 4 bases, there was a span of 11 bases. CDR3 sequence reads: CASSEQGESTEAFF. DNA for the CDR3: TGTGCCAGCAGTGAACAAGGGGAATCCACTGAAGCTTTCTTT.

V gene TRBV19 combines with J gene TRBJ2-5; 7 bases agree with TRBD1. CDR3 length equals 15 residues. V was clipped by 7 bases and J by 3 bases; unmatched bases: 11. Germline assignment: CDR1 LNHDA and CDR2 SQIVND (reference sequence). The CDR3 loop reads CASTPTGVAKETQYF. Written as DNA, the CDR3 is TGTGCCAGTACCCCAACAGGGGTGGCTAAAGAGACCCAGTACTTC.

The sample holds a few counts of this clone. The chain employs TRBV5-1 and TRBJ1-1, with D unresolved. Trimming cost V 0 bases and J 0 bases, with 3 bases left between them. The V gene's germline CDR1 is SGHRS and CDR2 YFSETQ. The CDR3 contains 13 residues. The CDR3: CASSLGLNTEAFF. The CDR3 coding sequence is TGCGCCAGCAGCTTGGGATTGAACACTGAAGCTTTCTTT.

This clone has just a few counts. The chain uses TRBV5-1 and TRBJ1-1, with D hard to call. V dropped 0 bases and J dropped 0 bases, with 12 bases sitting between them. This CDR3 comprises 16 residues. Germline loops: CDR1 SGHRS, CDR2 YFSETQ. CDR3 DNA sequence: TGCGCCAGCAGCTTGGAAGGTACGGGTGTGAACACTGAAGCTTTCTTT. Its protein is CASSLEGTGVNTEAFF.

This chain links TRBV27 with TRBJ2-7; weak D call: TRBD1 (5 bases). Germline assignment: CDR1 MNHEY and CDR2 SMNVEV (reference sequence). The CDR3 is 13 amino acids. V was pared by 0 bases and J by 5 bases, with 8 bases between. CDR3 residues: CASSLSSGNEQYF. For the CDR3, the DNA is TGTGCCAGCAGTTTATCGTCAGGGAACGAGCAGTACTTC.